This T cell receptor beta chain emerged from a study of CD8+ T cells in alopecia areata. The CDR3 consists of 12 residues. Germline lookup yields CDR1 SQVTM and CDR2 ANQGSEA. Trimming took 8 bases from V and 6 from J, leaving 16 bases between them. A word on this clone: What it binds is unknown.

Overall study findings and caveats: The study also sequences resident alphabeta T cells of normal skin in scalp samples.

Noted treatment: oral pan-JAK inhibitor, 5-10 mg twice daily. The investigators collected lesional scalp punch biopsies and peripheral blood from alopecia areata patients. As the sequencing template, cDNA was produced by extracting RNA and reverse transcribing it. The data were produced by immunoSEQ multiplex PCR, yet TCRdb's version contains in-frame clones alone and is incomplete. The sample records 150,000 to 200,000 clones, more than 55% being singletons. The chain recombines TRBV29-1 with TRBJ1-1; possible D gene TRBD1, 6 bases. The specimen was CD4+ T cells sorted from blood, collected between weeks 47 and 50, from a patient treated with tofacitinib. The TCR comes from a human donor with alopecia areata. The CDR3 DNA reads TGCAGCCCCAAGGGGGGGAGGGCTGAAGCTTTCTTT. Its translation is CSPKGGRAEAFF.